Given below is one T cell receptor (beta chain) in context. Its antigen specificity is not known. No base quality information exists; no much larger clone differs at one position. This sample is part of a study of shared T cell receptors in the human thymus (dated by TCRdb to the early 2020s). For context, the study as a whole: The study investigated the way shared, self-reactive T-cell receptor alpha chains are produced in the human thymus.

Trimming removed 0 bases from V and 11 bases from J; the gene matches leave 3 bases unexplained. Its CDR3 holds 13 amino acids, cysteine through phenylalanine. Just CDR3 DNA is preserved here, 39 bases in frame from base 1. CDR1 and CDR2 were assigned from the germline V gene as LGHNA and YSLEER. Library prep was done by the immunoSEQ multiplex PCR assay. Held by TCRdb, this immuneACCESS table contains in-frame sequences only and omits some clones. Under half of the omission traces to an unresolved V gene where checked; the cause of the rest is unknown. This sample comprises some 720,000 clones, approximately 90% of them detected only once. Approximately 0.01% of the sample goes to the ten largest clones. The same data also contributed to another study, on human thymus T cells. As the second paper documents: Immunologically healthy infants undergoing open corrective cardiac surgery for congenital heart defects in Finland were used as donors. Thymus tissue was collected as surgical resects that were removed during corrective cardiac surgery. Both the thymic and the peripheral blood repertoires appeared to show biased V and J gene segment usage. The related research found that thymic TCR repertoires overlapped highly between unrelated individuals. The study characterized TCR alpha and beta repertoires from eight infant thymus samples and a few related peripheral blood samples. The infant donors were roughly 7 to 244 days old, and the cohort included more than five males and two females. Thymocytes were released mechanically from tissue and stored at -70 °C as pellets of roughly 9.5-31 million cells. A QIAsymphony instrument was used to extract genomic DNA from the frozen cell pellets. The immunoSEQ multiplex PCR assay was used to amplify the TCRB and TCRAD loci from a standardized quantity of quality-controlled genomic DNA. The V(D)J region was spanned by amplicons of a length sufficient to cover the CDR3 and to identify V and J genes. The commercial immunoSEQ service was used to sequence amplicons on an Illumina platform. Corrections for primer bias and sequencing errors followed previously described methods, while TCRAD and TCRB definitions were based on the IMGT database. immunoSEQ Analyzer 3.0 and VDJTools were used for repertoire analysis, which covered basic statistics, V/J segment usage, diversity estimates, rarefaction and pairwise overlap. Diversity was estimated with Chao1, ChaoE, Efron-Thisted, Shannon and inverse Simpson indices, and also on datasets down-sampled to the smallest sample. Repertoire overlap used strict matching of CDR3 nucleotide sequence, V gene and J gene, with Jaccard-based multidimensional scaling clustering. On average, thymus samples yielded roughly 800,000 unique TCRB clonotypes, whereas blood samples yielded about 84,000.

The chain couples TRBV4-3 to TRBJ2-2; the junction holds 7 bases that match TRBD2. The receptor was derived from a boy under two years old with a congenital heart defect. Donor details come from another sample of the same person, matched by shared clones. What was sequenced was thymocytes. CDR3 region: CASSQDCGSELFF. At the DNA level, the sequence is TGCGCCAGCAGCCAAGATTGCGGGAGTGAGCTGTTTTTT.